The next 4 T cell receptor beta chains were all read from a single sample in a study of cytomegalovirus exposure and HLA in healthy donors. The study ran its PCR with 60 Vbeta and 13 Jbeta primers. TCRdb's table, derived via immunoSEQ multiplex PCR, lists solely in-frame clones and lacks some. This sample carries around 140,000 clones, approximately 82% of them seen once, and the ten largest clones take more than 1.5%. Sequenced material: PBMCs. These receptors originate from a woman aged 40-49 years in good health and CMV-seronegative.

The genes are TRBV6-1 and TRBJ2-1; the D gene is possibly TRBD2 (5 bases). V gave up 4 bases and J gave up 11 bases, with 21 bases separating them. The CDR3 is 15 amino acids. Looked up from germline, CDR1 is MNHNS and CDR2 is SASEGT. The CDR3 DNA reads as TGTGCCAGCAGTGTTACAGATACTAGTTCCGTTAAGCAGTTCTTC. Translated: CASSVTDTSSVKQFF.

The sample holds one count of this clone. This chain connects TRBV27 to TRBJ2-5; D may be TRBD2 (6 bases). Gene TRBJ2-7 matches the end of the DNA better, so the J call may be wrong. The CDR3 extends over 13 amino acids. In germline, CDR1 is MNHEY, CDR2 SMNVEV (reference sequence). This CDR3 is CASSPISGYEQYF. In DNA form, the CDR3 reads TGTGCCAGCAGCCCAATTAGCGGCTACGAGCAGTACTTC.

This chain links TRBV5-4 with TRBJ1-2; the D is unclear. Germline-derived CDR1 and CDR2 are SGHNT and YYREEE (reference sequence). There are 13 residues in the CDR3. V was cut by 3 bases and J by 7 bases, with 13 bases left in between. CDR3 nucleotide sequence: TGTGCCAGCAGCTCGTTGTCCGAGGTTGGCTACACCTTC. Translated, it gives CASSSLSEVGYTF.

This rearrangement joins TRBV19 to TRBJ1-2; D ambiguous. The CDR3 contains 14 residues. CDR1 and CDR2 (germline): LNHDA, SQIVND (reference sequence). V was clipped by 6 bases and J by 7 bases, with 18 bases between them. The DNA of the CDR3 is TGTGCCAGTAGCCCCTGGGGAGTAGACGCTGGCTACACCTTC. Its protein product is CASSPWGVDAGYTF.